The entry that follows covers one T cell receptor beta chain sequence. Its cognate antigen is unknown. The data are from a study of cytomegalovirus exposure and HLA in healthy donors. 60 Vbeta and 13 Jbeta primers were used in PCR. Method: immunoSEQ multiplex PCR; TCRdb's copy keeps in-frame clones and lacks some. The sample holds 150,000 to 200,000 clones, about 80% seen once. The V end was cut by 8 bases, the J end by 8 bases, with 9 bases between. This CDR3 comprises 10 residues. Germline CDR1 and CDR2: MDHEN and SYDVKM. Study-wide results and caveats: 87-base-pair reads could not separate some V segments, including TRBV6-2 and TRBV6-3. Investigators reported 150 to 200 TCR beta chains as tied to cytomegalovirus. Later work associated 16,951 TCR beta sequences with HLA alleles at 0.05 false discovery rate. In vitro experiments confirmed that a few CMV-associated chains were specific for CMV antigens.

Sequencing was performed on PBMCs. V gene TRBV28 combines with J gene TRBJ1-2, with D possibly being TRBD1 (5 bases). The sequence was collected from a woman aged 45 to 65 in good health and CMV-seronegative. The CDR3: CASGARGYTF. The CDR3 DNA reads as TGTGCCAGCGGGGCTAGGGGCTACACCTTC.